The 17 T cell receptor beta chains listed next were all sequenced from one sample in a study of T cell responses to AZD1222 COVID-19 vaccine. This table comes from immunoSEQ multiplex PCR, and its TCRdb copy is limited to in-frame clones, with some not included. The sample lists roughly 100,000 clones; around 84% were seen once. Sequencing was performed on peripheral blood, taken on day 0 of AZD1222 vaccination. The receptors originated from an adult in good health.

The CDR3 DNA sequence: TGTGCCAGCAGTTACGTTTTGACAGGGTATTCTGAAAAACTGTTTTTT. It encodes CASSYVLTGYSEKLFF. The chain employs TRBV6-6 and TRBJ1-4; 7 nucleotides line up with TRBD1. The ends lost 2 bases at V and 7 bases at J; junction bases unmatched: 10. The CDR3 covers 16 residues. Germline V gene lookup returns CDR1 MNHNY and CDR2 SVGAGI (reference sequence).

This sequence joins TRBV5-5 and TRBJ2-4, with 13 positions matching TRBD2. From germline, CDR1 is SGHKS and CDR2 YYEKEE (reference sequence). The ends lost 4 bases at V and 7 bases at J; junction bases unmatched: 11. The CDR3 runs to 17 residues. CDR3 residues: CASSIRLAGGGQNIQYF. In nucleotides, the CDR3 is TGTGCCAGCAGCATAAGACTAGCGGGAGGAGGGCAGAACATTCAGTACTTC.

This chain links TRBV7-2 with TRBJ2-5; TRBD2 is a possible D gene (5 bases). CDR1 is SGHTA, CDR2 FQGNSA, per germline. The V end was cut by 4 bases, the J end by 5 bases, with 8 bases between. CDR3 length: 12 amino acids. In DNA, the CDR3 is TGTGCCAGCAGCTCCCGGAGGGAGACCCAGTACTTC. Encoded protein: CASSSRRETQYF. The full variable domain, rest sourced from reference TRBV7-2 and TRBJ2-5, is GAGVSQSPSNKVTEKGKDVELRCDPISGHTALYWYRQSLGQGLEFLIYFQGNSAPDKSGLPSDRFSAERTGGSVSTLTIQRTQQEDSAVYLCASSSRRETQYFGPGTRLLVL.

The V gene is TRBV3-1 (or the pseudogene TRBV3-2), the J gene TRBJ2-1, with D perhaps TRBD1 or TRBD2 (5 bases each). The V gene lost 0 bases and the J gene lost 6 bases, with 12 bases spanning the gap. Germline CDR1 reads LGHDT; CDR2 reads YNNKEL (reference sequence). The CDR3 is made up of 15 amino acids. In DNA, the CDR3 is TGTGCCAGCAGCCAAGAGGGGGAGCGGACCAATGAGCAGTTCTTC. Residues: CASSQEGERTNEQFF.

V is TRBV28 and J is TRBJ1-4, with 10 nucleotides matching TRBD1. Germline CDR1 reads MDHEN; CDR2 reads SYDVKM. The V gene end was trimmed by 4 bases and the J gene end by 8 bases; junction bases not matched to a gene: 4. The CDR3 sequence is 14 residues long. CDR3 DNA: TGTGCCAGCAGTTCGGGACAGGGGATCGAAAAACTGTTTTTT. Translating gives CASSSGQGIEKLFF.

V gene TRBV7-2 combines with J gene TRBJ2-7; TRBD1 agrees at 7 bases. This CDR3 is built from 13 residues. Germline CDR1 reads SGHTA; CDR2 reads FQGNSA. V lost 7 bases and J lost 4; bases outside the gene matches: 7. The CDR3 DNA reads TGTGCCAGCAAACAGGGGAGTATATACGAGCAGTACTTC. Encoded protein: CASKQGSIYEQYF.

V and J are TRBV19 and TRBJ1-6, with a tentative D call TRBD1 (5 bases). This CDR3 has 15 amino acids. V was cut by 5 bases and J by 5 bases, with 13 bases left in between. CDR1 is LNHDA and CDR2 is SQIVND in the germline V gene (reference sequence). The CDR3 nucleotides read TGTGCCAGTAGTCCACAACGGGGCAATAATTCACCCCTCCACTTT. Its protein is CASSPQRGNNSPLHF.

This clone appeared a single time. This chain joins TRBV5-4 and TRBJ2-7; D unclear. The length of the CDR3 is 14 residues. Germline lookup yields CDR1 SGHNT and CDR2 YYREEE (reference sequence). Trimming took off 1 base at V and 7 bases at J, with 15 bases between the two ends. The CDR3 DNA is TGTGCCAGCAGCTTGTTGGGCGGAAGACGGGAGCAGTACTTC. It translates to CASSLLGGRREQYF.

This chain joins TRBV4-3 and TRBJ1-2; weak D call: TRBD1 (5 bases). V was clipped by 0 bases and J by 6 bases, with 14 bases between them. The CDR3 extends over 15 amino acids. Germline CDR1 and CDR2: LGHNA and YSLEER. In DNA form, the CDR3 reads TGCGCCAGCAGCCAAGATTGGGGGGGGTCGGATGGCTACACCTTC. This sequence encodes CASSQDWGGSDGYTF.

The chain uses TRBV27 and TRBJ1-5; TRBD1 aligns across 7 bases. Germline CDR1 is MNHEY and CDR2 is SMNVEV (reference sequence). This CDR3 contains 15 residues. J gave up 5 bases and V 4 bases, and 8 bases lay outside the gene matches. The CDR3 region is CASSSSGQTYQPQHF. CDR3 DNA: TGTGCCAGCAGTTCATCGGGACAGACTTATCAGCCCCAGCATTTT.

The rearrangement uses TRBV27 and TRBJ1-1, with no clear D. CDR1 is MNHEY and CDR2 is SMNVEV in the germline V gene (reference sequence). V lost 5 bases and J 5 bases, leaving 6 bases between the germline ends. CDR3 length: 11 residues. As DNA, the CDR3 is TGTGCCAGCAGTGGACTAACTGAAGCTTTCTTT. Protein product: CASSGLTEAFF.

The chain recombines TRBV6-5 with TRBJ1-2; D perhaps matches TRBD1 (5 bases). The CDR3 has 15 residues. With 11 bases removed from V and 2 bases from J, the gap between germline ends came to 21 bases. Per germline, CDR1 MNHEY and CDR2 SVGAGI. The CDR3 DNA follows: TGTGCCGCTGCGGCGGGGGGAAACTTCAACTATGGCTACACCTTC. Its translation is CAAAAGGNFNYGYTF.

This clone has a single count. The CDR3 reads CASTRGQNYGYTF. Written as DNA, the CDR3 is TGTGCCAGCACCCGAGGGCAGAACTATGGCTACACCTTC. The chain is built from TRBV28 and TRBJ1-2; no firm D call. Trimming cost V 7 bases and J 2 bases, with 11 bases left between them. CDR1 and CDR2 (germline): MDHEN, SYDVKM. The length of the CDR3 is 13 residues.

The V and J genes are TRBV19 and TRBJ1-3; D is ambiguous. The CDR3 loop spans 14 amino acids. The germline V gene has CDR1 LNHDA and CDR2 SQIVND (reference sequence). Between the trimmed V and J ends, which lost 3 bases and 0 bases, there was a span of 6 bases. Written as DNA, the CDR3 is TGTGCCAGTAGTATCAGCAGCTCTGGAAACACCATATATTTT. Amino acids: CASSISSSGNTIYF.

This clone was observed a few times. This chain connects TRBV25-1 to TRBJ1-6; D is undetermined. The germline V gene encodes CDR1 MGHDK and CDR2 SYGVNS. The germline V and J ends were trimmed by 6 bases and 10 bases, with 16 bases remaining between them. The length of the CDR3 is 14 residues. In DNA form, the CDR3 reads TGTGCCAGCAGGCACGACATGACTGCCTCACCCCTCCACTTT. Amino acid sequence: CASRHDMTASPLHF.

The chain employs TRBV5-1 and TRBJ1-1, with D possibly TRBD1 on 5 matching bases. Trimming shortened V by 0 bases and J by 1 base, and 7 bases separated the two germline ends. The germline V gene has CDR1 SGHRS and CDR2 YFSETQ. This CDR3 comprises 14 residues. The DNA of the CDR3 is TGCGCCAGCAGCTTGGGGACACGGAACACTGAAGCTTTCTTT. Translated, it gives CASSLGTRNTEAFF.

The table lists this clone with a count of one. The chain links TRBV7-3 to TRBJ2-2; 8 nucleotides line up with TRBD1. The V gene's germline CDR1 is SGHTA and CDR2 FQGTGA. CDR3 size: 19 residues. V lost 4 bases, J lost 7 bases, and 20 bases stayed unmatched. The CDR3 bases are TGTGCCAGCAGCTCTTACCCGCTAACCGGGACAGGCCGTGACGGGGAGCTGTTTTTT. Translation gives CASSSYPLTGTGRDGELFF.